Described below is a single T cell receptor beta chain sequence and its context. Only Caucasian adults living in Nashville, Tennessee made up the donor group. The sample comes from a study of shared clonotypes between healthy human individuals. Profiled with immunoSEQ multiplex PCR; TCRdb holds only in-frame clones, not every one. In the table there are some 1.4 million clones, around 95% of which are singletons. The clonotype was recovered from a man aged 30-40 years in good health. Sequenced material: naive CD4+ T cells sorted from blood. Subset denoted: CD45RA+ positively selected.

CDR3 residues: CASRAWGGMSSGANVLTF. In DNA form, the CDR3 reads TGCGCCAGCAGAGCCTGGGGAGGGATGAGCTCTGGGGCCAACGTCCTGACTTTC. The J gene is TRBJ2-6, the V gene TRBV5-1; 7 nucleotides line up with TRBD2. Germline V gives CDR1 SGHRS, CDR2 YFSETQ. The V and J ends lost 5 bases and 0 bases, in that order; junction bases with no gene match: 11. The CDR3 sequence is 18 residues long. Drawing the rest from reference TRBV5-1 and TRBJ2-6, the complete variable domain is KAGVTQTPRYLIKTRGQQVTLSCSPISGHRSVSWYQQTPGQGLQFLFEYFSETQRNKGNFPGRFSGRQFSNSRSEMNVSTLELGDSALYLCASRAWGGMSSGANVLTFGAGSRLTVL.